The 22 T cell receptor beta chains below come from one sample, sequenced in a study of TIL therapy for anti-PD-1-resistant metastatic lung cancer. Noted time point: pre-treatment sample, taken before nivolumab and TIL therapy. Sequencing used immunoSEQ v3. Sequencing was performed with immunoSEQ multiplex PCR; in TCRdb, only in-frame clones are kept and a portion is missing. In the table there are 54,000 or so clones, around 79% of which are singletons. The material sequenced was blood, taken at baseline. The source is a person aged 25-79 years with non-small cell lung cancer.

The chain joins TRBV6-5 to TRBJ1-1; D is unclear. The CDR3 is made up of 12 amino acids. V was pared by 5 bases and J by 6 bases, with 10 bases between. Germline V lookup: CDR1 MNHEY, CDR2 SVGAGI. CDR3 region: CASSRSRAEAFF. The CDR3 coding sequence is TGTGCCAGCAGTAGGTCTAGGGCTGAAGCTTTCTTT.

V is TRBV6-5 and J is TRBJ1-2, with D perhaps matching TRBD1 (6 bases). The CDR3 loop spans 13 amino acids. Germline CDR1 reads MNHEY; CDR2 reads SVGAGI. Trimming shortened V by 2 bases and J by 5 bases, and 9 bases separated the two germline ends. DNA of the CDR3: TGTGCCAGCAGTTACGTAACAGGGTATGGCTACACCTTC. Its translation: CASSYVTGYGYTF.

For the CDR3, the DNA is TGTGCCAGCAGTTTAGTAGGGGACTATGGCTACACCTTC. It codes for CASSLVGDYGYTF. The chain joins TRBV28 to TRBJ1-2, with TRBD1 as a possible D gene (5 bases). Germline values: CDR1 MDHEN, CDR2 SYDVKM. The CDR3 has 13 amino acids. V lost 2 bases to trimming and J lost 3 bases, with 7 bases between them.

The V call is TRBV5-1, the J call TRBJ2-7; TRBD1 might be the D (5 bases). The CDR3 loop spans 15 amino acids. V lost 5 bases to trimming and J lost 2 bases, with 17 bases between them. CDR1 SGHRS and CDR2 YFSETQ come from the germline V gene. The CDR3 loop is CASSGADQAPYEQYF. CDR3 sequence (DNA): TGCGCCAGCAGTGGGGCAGACCAAGCTCCCTACGAGCAGTACTTC.

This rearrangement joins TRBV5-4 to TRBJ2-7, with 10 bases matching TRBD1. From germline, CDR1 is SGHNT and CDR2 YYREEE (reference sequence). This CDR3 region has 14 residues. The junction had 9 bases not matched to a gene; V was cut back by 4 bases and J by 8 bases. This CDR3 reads CASSIERDRGKQYF. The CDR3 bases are TGTGCCAGCAGCATCGAACGGGACAGGGGAAAGCAGTACTTC.

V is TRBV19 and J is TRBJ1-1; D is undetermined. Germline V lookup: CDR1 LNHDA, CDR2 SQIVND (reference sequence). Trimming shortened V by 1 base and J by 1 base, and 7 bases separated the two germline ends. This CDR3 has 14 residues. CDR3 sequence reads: CASSIARGNTEAFF. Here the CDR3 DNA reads TGTGCCAGTAGTATAGCACGAGGGAACACTGAAGCTTTCTTT.

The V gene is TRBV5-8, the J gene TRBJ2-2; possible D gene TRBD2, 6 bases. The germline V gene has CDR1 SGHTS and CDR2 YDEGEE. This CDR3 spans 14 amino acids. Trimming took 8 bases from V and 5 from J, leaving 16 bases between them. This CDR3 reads CASTGTSWTGELFF. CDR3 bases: TGTGCCAGTACTGGGACTTCCTGGACCGGGGAGCTGTTTTTT.

This CDR3 reads CASTQGAGGANVLTF. As DNA, the CDR3 is TGTGCCAGCACCCAGGGGGCGGGTGGGGCCAACGTCCTGACTTTC. This chain connects TRBV7-3 to TRBJ2-6; 8 nucleotides align to TRBD1. The V segment lost 7 bases and the J segment 3 bases; nucleotides outside the gene matches: 5. Germline-derived CDR1 and CDR2 are SGHTA and FQGTGA. CDR3 length: 15 residues.

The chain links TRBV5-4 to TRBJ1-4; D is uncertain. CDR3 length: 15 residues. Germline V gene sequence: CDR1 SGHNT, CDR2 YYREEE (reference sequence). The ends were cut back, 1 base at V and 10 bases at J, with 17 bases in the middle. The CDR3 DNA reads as TGTGCCAGCAGCTTGTCCCCCGGGGTCCGTCCAAAACTGTTTTTT. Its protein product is CASSLSPGVRPKLFF.

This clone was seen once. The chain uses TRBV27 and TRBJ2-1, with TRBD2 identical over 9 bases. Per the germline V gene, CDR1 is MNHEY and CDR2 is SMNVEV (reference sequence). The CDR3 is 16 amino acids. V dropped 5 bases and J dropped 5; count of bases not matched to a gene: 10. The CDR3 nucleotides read TGTGCCAGCAGTCAAGGAGGGCGGGAGGGCCACAATGAGCAGTTCTTC. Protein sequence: CASSQGGREGHNEQFF.

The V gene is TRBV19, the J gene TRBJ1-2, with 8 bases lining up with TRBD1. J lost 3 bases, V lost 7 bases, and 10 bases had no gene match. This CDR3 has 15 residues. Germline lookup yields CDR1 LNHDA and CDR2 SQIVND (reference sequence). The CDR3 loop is CASMDDRGIHYGYTF. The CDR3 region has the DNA TGTGCCAGTATGGACGACAGGGGTATACACTATGGCTACACCTTC.

DNA of the CDR3: TGTGCCAGCAGCCCTAACTCGCGGGGGTACTACAATGAGCAGTTCTTC. Translating it yields CASSPNSRGYYNEQFF. This chain uses TRBV11-3 with TRBJ2-1, with TRBD2 identical over 7 bases. V lost 5 bases to trimming and J lost 3 bases; unmatched junction nucleotides: 10. The germline CDR1 and CDR2 sequences are SGHNT and YENEEA. The CDR3 runs 16 residues. Full variable domain (missing parts from reference TRBV11-3 and TRBJ2-1): EAGVVQSPRYKIIEKKQPVAFWCNPISGHNTLYWYLQNLGQGPELLIRYENEEAVDDSQLPKDRFSAERLKGVDSTLKIQPAELGDSAVYLCASSPNSRGYYNEQFFGPGTRLTVL.

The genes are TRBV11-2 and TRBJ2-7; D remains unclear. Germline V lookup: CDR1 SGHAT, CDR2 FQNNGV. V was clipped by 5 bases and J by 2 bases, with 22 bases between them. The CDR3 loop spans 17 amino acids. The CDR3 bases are TGTGCCAGCAGCCCGCTTGGACGTTCTAAACCCACCTACGAGCAGTACTTC. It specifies CASSPLGRSKPTYEQYF.

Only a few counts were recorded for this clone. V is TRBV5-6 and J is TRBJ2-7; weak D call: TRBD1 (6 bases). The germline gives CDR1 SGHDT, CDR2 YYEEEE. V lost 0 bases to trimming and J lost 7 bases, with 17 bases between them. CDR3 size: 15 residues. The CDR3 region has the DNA TGTGCCAGCAGCTTGGAGGGCAGGGGCCCTCGTGAGCAGTACTTC. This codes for CASSLEGRGPREQYF.

The CDR3 sequence: CASTPGGTSGAFSYEQYF. For the CDR3, the DNA is TGTGCCAGTACCCCGGGGGGGACTAGCGGGGCGTTCTCCTACGAGCAGTACTTC. The chain is built from TRBV19 and TRBJ2-7; 13 bases map to TRBD2. CDR3 length: 18 amino acids. V lost 7 bases to trimming and J lost 0 bases; unmatched junction nucleotides: 12. Germline V gives CDR1 LNHDA, CDR2 SQIVND (reference sequence).

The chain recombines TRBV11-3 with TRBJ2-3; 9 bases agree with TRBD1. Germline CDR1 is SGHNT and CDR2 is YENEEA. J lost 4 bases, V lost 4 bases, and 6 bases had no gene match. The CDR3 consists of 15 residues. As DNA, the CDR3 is TGTGCCAGCAGCTCTCGCCGGACAGGGGCAGATACGCAGTATTTT. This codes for CASSSRRTGADTQYF.

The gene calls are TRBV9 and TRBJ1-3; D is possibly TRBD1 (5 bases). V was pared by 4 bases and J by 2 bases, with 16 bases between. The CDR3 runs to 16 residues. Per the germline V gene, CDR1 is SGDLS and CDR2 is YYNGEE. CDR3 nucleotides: TGTGCCAGCAGCACCCAGTTGGGGGGAGCTGGAAACACCATATATTTT. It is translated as CASSTQLGGAGNTIYF.

CDR3 protein: CASRTGLAGGITQYF. The DNA of the CDR3 is TGTGCCAGCAGGACCGGACTAGCGGGGGGGATAACGCAGTATTTT. The chain carries TRBV2 and TRBJ2-3; 15 bases match TRBD2. V shed 6 bases and J 9 bases; nucleotides not matched to a gene: 7. The CDR3 is 15 amino acids. Germline V gene sequence: CDR1 SNHLY, CDR2 FYNNEI.

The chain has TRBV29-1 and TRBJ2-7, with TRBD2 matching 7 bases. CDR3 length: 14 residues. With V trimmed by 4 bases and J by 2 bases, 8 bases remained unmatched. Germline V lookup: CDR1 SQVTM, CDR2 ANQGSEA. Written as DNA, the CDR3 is TGCAGCGTTGTGTCGGTGGCGGGAGCCTACGAGCAGTACTTC. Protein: CSVVSVAGAYEQYF.

The CDR3 DNA follows: TGTGCCAGCAGTTTGCCAGGGGCGGGCTACGAGCAGTACTTC. It translates to CASSLPGAGYEQYF. The V and J genes are TRBV28 and TRBJ2-7; a weak D match, TRBD1 (6 bases). V was trimmed by 3 bases and J by 3 bases, leaving 12 bases between them. Germline CDR1 MDHEN, CDR2 SYDVKM. CDR3 size: 14 residues. Full variable domain (rest looked up from reference TRBV28 and TRBJ2-7): DVKVTQSSRYLVKRTGEKVFLECVQDMDHENMFWYRQDPGLGLRLIYFSYDVKMKEKGDIPEGYSVSREKKERFSLILESASTNQTSMYLCASSLPGAGYEQYFGPGTRLTVT.

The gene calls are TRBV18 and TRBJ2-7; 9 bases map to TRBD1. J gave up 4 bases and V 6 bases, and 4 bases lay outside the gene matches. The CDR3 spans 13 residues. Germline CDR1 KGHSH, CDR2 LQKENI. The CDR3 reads CASSRTGDYEQYF. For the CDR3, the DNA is TGTGCCAGCTCCCGGACAGGGGATTACGAGCAGTACTTC. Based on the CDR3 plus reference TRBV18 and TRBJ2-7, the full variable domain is NAGVMQNPRHLVRRRGQEARLRCSPMKGHSHVYWYRQLPEEGLKFMVYLQKENIIDESGMPKERFSAEFPKEGPSILRIQQVVRGDSAAYFCASSRTGDYEQYFGPGTRLTVT.

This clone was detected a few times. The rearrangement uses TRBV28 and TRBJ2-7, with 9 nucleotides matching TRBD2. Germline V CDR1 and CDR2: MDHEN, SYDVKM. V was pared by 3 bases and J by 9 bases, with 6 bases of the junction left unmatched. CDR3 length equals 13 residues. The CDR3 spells CASSLVSGSVQYF. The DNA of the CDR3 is TGTGCCAGCAGTTTGGTTAGCGGGAGTGTGCAGTACTTC. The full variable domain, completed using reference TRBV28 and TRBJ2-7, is DVKVTQSSRYLVKRTGEKVFLECVQDMDHENMFWYRQDPGLGLRLIYFSYDVKMKEKGDIPEGYSVSREKKERFSLILESASTNQTSMYLCASSLVSGSVQYFGPGTRLTVT.